This is a list of T cell receptor beta chains from one sample in a study of blood T cell repertoires in COVID-19. Assay used: immunoSEQ multiplex PCR; TCRdb lists only in-frame clones, some missing. The data contain 250,000 to 300,000 clones, 65% to 90% of them singletons. The material sequenced was peripheral blood. The receptors stem from an older woman with active or convalescent COVID-19. CDR3s include the opening cysteine and the closing phenylalanine or tryptophan. D genes are given only for firm matches.

CDR3nt	CDR3aa	d_gene	v_gene	j_gene
TGTGCCAGCAGCAAAGGGGGTCAGGGGATCTACAATGAGCAGTTCTTC	CASSKGGQGIYNEQFF	NA	TRBV28	TRBJ2-1
TGTGCCAGCAGCCCGACCCCCCACTGGGAGAGGAGCAATCAGCCCCAGCATTTT	CASSPTPHWERSNQPQHF	NA	TRBV5-5	TRBJ1-5
TGCGCCAGCACTATCGATCCCGTCGGCTATGGCTACACCTTC	CASTIDPVGYGYTF	NA	TRBV5-1	TRBJ1-2
TGTGCCAGTAGTACGGATAGGGGGGGGGTACCCCTCCACTTT	CASSTDRGGVPLHF	NA	TRBV19	TRBJ1-6
TGTGCCAGCAGTTCCCTGGCAGGCCCGGGGACTGAAGCTTTCTTT	CASSSLAGPGTEAFF	NA	TRBV6-6	TRBJ1-1
TGTGCCATCAGTGAAACTAGCCCTTCCTACGAGCAGTACTTC	CAISETSPSYEQYF	NA	TRBV10-3	TRBJ2-7
TGTGCCAGCAGCGGGGCGGGGGGCGCGAACTATGGCTACACCTTC	CASSGAGGANYGYTF	NA	TRBV5-4	TRBJ1-2
TGTGCCAGCAGCTTGACAGGGGGCTATGGCTACACCTTC	CASSLTGGYGYTF	TRBD1	TRBV7-2	TRBJ1-2
TGTGCCAGCAGCGGAAATCAGGGTTTTTCTCGCTTGAAAGCTTTCTTT	CASSGNQGFSRLKAFF	NA	TRBV7-8	TRBJ1-1
TGCAGCGTTGCCCTGGGACAGGGAAGCCGAAACACCATATATTTT	CSVALGQGSRNTIYF	TRBD1	TRBV29-1	TRBJ1-3